A single count supports the clone carrying this TCR beta chain. Its target is unknown. This sample was taken from a study of cytomegalovirus exposure and HLA in healthy donors. Broader study findings: Most subjects' HLA-A and HLA-B alleles were reportedly predicted from TCR beta sequences.

The V gene's germline CDR1 is SGHTA and CDR2 FQGNSA. V lost 4 bases, J lost 3 bases, and 18 bases stayed unmatched. This CDR3 contains 18 residues. Amplification used 60 Vbeta primers and 13 Jbeta primers. Assay: immunoSEQ multiplex PCR; the TCRdb copy retains only in-frame clones and omits some. The repertoire holds 150,000 or so clones, with approximately 82% as singletons. The chain uses TRBV7-2 and TRBJ2-7; 7 positions match TRBD2. Specimen: PBMCs. The receptor was derived from a man aged 30-40 years in good health and CMV-seropositive. The CDR3 region is CASSSQGGPLYLFYEQYF. Here the CDR3 DNA reads TGTGCCAGCAGCTCCCAGGGAGGGCCCCTTTATCTATTCTACGAGCAGTACTTC.